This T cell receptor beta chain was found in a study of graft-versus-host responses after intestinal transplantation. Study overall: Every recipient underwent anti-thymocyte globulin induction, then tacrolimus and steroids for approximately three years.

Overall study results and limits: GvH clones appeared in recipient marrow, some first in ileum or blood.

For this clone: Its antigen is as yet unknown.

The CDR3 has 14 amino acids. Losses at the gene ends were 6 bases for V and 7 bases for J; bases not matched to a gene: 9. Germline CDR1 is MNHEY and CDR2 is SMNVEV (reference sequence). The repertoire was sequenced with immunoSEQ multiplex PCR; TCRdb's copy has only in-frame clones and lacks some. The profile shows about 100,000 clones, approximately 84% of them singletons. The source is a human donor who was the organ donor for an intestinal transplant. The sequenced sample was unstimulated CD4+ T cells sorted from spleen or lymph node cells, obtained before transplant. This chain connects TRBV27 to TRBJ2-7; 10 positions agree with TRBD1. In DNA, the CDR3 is TGTGCCAGCAGACGCGACAGGGGGCGATGGGAGCAGTACTTC. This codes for CASRRDRGRWEQYF.